This TCR beta chain was identified during a study of siplizumab effects on memory and regulatory T cells. J was trimmed by 7 bases and V by 6 bases; bases with no gene match: 18. The CDR3 is 17 residues long. Germline-derived CDR1 and CDR2 are LGHNT and FRNRAP. Repertoires were generated with immunoSEQ multiplex PCR, while TCRdb's copy carries only in-frame clones and drops some. In the table there are around 100,000 clones, more than 85% of which are singletons. This chain links TRBV12-5 with TRBJ2-1, with TRBD2 matching 7 bases. The clonotype was recovered from a human donor in good health. The sequencing sample was made of CD4+ T cells sorted from blood. The CDR3 region is CASGYRDREGGKNEQFF. Written as DNA, the CDR3 is TGTGCTAGTGGGTACCGGGATAGGGAGGGAGGAAAGAATGAGCAGTTCTTC.